This T cell receptor beta chain is from a study of T-cell memory formation after mild COVID-19. Study-wide context: The study found TCR clusters largely donor specific.

Amplification by 5'RACE using constant-segment primers produced TCR alpha and TCR beta cDNA libraries that carried sample barcodes and UMIs. Using its own MiXCR run on the 5' RACE reads, TCRdb lists one record per CDR3 protein. The table lists under 250,000 distinct CDR3 sequences, 15% of them singletons, with over 2% in the top ten. General study points: Among clones peaking at day 37 in the second wave, SARS-CoV-2 specificity remained unconfirmed.

This clonotype was counted a few times. The antigen is unknown. This CDR3 has 15 amino acids. Deletions cut 3 bases from V and 0 bases from J, with 8 bases between. This sequence joins TRBV12-3 or TRBV12-4 and TRBJ1-4; unclear D gene. The sample consisted of PBMCs or a T cell subset sorted from them (not recorded which). This sequence originates from an adult woman who had mild COVID-19 (a few samples of this study predate the infection). Cell type and time point are not known. The CDR3 nucleotides read TGTGCCAGCAGTTTTATCATGGCAACTAATGAAAAACTGTTTTTT. Translated: CASSFIMATNEKLFF.